The sequence of this TCR beta chain was determined in a study of blood T cell repertoires in COVID-19. Turning to the study itself: Sources were T cells, B-cell-depleted T cells, or PBMCs; the material itself was cDNA or gDNA.

CDR3 length equals 13 residues. Trimming stripped 3 bases from V and 5 bases from J, with 13 bases between. The germline V gene has CDR1 SQVTM and CDR2 ANQGSEA. It was within 2 weeks before study entry that exposed participants met a COVID-19 case. Data came from immunoSEQ multiplex PCR; TCRdb stores just in-frame clones and leaves some out. The table records around 250,000 clones, 88% of them present only once. The sequence was collected from a woman in her forties who had been exposed to COVID-19. The sequenced material came from PBMCs or T cells enriched from blood (not recorded which). The chain is built from TRBV29-1 and TRBJ1-1, with D possibly matching TRBD1 (6 bases). The CDR3 bases are TGCAGCGTTGAGGGACAAATGGGTACTGAAGCTTTCTTT. Translated: CSVEGQMGTEAFF.